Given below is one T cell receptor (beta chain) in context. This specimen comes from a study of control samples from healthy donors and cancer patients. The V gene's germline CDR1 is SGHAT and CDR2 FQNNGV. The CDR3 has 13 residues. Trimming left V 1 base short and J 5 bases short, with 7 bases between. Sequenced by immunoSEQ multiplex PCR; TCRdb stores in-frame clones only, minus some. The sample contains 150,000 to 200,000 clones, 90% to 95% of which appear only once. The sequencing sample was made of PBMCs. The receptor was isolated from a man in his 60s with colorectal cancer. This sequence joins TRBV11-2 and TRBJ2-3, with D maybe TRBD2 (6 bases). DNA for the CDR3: TGTGCCAGCAGCTTAGCGGGAGAAGATACGCAGTATTTT. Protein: CASSLAGEDTQYF.